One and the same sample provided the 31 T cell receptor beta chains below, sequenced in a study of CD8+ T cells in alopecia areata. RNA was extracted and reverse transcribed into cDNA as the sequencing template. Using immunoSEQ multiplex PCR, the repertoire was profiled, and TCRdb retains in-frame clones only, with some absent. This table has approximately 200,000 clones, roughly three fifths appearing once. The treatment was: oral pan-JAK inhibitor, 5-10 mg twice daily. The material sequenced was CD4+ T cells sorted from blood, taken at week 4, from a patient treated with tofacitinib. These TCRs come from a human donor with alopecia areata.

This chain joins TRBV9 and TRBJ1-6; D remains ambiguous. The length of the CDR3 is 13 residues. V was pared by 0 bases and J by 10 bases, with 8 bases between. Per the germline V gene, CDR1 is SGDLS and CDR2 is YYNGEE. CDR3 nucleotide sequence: TGTGCCAGCAGCGTAGACCCCGACTCACCCCTCCACTTT. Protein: CASSVDPDSPLHF.

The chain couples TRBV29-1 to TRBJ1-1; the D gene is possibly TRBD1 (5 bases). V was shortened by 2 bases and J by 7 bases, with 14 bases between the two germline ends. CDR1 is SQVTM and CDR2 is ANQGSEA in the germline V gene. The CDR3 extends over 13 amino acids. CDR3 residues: CSVESGSPGEAFF. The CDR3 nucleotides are TGCAGCGTTGAATCAGGGTCGCCGGGTGAAGCTTTCTTT.

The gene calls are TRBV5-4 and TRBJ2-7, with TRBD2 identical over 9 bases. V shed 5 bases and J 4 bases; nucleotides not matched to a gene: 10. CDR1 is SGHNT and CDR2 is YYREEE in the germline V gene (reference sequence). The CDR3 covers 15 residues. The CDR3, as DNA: TGTGCCAGCAGTTCTCCTGTAGCGGGGGCGTACGAGCAGTACTTC. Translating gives CASSSPVAGAYEQYF.

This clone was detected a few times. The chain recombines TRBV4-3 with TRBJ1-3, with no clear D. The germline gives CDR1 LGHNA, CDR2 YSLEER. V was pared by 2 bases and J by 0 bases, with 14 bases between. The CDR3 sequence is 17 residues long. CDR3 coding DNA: TGCGCCAGCAGCCAATCCGCCGTGTTGGGCTCTGGAAACACCATATATTTT. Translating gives CASSQSAVLGSGNTIYF.

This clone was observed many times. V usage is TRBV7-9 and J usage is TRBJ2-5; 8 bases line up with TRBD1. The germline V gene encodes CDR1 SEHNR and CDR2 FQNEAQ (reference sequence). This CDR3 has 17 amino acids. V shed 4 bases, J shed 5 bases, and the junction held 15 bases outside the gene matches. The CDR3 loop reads CASSSAFRTGQLETQYF. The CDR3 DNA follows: TGTGCCAGCAGCTCCGCTTTCCGGACAGGGCAATTGGAGACCCAGTACTTC. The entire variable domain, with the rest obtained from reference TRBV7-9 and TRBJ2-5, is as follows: DTGVSQNPRHKITKRGQNVTFRCDPISEHNRLYWYRQTLGQGPEFLTYFQNEAQLEKSRLLSDRFSAERPKGSFSTLEIQRTEQGDSAMYLCASSSAFRTGQLETQYFGPGTRLLVL.

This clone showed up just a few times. The CDR3 loop is CASSFGSSYEQYF. Written as DNA, the CDR3 is TGCGCCAGCAGCTTCGGGAGCTCCTACGAGCAGTACTTC. The V gene is TRBV5-1, the J gene TRBJ2-7; D is possibly TRBD2 (6 bases). This CDR3 has 13 residues. Germline values: CDR1 SGHRS, CDR2 YFSETQ. Trimming stripped 2 bases from V and 0 bases from J, with 6 bases between.

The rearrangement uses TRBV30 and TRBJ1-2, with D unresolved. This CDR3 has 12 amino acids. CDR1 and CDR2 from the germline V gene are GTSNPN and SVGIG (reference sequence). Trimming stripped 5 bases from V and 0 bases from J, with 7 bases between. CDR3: CAWWQANYGYTF. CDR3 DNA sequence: TGTGCCTGGTGGCAGGCTAACTATGGCTACACCTTC.

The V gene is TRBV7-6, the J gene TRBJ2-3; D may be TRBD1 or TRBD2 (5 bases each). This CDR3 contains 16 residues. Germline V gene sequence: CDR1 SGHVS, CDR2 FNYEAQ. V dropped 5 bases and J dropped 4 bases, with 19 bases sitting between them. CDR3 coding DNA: TGTGCCAGCAGCCGTTTACAGGCTGGAGGCGCAGATACGCAGTATTTT. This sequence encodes CASSRLQAGGADTQYF.

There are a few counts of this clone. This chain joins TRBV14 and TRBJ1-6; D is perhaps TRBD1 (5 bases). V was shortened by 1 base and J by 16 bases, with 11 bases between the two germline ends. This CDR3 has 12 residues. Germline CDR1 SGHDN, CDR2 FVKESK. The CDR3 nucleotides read TGTGCCAGCAGCCAAGTGGAGGGACTTCTCCACTTT. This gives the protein CASSQVEGLLHF.

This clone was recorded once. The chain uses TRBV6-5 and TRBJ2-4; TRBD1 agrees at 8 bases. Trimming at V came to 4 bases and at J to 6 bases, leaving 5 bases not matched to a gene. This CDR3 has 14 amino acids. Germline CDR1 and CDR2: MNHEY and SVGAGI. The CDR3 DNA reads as TGTGCCAGCAGTTCCACCGGGACAGGAAACATTCAGTACTTC. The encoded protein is CASSSTGTGNIQYF.

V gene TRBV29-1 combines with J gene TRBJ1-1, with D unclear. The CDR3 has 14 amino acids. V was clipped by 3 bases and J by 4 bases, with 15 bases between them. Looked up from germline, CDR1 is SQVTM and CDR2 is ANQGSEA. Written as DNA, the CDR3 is TGCAGCGTTGACACCCTTTTGGGAAGCACTGAAGCTTTCTTT. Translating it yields CSVDTLLGSTEAFF. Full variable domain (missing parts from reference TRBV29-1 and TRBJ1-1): SAVISQKPSRDICQRGTSLTIQCQVDSQVTMMFWYRQQPGQSLTLIATANQGSEATYESGFVIDKFPISRPNLTFSTLTVSNMSPEDSSIYLCSVDTLLGSTEAFFGQGTRLTVV.

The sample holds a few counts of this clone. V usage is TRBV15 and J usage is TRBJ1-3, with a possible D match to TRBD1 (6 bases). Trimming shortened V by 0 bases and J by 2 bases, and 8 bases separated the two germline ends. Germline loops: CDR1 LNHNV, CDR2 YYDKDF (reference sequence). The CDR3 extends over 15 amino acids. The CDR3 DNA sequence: TGTGCCACCAGCAGAGATGCAGGGGCTGGAAACACCATATATTTT. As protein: CATSRDAGAGNTIYF.

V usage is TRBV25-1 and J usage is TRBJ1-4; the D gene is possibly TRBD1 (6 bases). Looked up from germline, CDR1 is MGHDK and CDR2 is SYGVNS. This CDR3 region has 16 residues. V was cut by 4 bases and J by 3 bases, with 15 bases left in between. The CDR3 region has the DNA TGTGCCAGCAGTGGCCCGGGGGCGCGTGCTAATGAAAAACTGTTTTTT. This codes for CASSGPGARANEKLFF.

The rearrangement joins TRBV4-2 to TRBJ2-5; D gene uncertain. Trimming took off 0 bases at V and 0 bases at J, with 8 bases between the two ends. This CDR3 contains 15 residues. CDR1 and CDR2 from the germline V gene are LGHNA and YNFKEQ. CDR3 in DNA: TGTGCCAGCAGCCAAGATTTTCGTTACCAAGAGACCCAGTACTTC. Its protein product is CASSQDFRYQETQYF.

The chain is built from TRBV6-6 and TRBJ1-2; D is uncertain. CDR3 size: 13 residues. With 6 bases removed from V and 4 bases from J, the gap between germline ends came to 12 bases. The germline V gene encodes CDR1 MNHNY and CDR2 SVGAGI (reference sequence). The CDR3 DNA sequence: TGTGCCAGCAGCTCCGAGGCAGTCTATGGCTACACCTTC. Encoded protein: CASSSEAVYGYTF.

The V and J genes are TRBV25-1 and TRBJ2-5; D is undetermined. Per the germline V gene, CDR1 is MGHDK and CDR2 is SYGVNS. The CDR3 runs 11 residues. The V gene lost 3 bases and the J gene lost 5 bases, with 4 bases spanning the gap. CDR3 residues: CASSDWETQYF. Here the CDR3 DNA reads TGTGCCAGCAGTGATTGGGAGACCCAGTACTTC. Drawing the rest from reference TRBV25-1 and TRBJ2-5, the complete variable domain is EADIYQTPRYLVIGTGKKITLECSQTMGHDKMYWYQQDPGMELHLIHYSYGVNSTEKGDLSSESTVSRIRTEHFPLTLESARPSHTSQYLCASSDWETQYFGPGTRLLVL.

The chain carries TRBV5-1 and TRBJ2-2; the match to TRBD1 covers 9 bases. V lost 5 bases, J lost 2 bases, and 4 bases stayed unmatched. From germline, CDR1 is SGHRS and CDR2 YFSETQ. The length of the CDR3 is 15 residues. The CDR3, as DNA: TGCGCCAGCAGGCAAACAGGGGGCAACACCGGGGAGCTGTTTTTT. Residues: CASRQTGGNTGELFF.

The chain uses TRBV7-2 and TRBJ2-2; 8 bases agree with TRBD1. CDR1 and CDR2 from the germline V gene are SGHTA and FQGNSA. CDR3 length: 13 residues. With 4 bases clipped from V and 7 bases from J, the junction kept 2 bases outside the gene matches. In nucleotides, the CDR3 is TGTGCCAGCAGCTACAGGGGGGACGGGGAGCTGTTTTTT. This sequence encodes CASSYRGDGELFF.

The CDR3 DNA is TGCAGCGTTGATAGGTCAGGGAGCGAGACCCAGTACTTC. This gives the protein CSVDRSGSETQYF. The J gene is TRBJ2-5, the V gene TRBV29-1, with D possibly called TRBD1 or TRBD2 (5 bases each). The CDR3 is 13 amino acids. The ends were cut back, 3 bases at V and 5 bases at J, with 13 bases in the middle. The germline V gene encodes CDR1 SQVTM and CDR2 ANQGSEA.

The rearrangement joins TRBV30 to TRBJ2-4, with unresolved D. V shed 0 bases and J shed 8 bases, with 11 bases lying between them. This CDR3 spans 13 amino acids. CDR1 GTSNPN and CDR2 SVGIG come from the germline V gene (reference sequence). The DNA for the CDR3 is TGTGCCTGGAGTGTAAGGTCAAACGACATTCAGTACTTC. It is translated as CAWSVRSNDIQYF.

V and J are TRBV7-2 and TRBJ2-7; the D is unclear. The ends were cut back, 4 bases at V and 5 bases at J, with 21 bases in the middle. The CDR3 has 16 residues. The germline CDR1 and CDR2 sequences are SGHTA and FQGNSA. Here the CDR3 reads CASSYPPPSTGNEQYF. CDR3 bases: TGTGCCAGCAGCTATCCCCCACCTTCGACTGGGAACGAGCAGTACTTC.

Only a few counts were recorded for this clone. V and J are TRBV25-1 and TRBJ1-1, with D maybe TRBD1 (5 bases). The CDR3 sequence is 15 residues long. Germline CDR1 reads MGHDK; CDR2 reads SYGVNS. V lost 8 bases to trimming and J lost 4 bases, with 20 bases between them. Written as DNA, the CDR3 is TGTGCCAGCTCAACCTCAGGGTACTCTGGCACTGAAGCTTTCTTT. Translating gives CASSTSGYSGTEAFF. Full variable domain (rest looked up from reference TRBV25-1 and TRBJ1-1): EADIYQTPRYLVIGTGKKITLECSQTMGHDKMYWYQQDPGMELHLIHYSYGVNSTEKGDLSSESTVSRIRTEHFPLTLESARPSHTSQYLCASSTSGYSGTEAFFGQGTRLTVV.

CDR3 loop: CASSEGQSSPLHF. The DNA of the CDR3 is TGTGCCAGCAGTGAGGGCCAGTCTTCACCCCTCCACTTT. V gene TRBV2 combines with J gene TRBJ1-6; D unresolved. Germline-derived CDR1 and CDR2 are SNHLY and FYNNEI. The germline V and J ends were trimmed by 3 bases and 9 bases, with 9 bases remaining between them. This CDR3 has 13 residues.

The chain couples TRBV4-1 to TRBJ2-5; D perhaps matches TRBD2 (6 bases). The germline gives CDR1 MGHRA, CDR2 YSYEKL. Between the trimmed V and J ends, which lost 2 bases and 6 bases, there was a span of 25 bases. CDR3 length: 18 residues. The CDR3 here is CASSQPGWGLPVGKTQYF. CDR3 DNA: TGCGCCAGCAGCCAACCTGGATGGGGACTCCCGGTAGGGAAGACCCAGTACTTC.

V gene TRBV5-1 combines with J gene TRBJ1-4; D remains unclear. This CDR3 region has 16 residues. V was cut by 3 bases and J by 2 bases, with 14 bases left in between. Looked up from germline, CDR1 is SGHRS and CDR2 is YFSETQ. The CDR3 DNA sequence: TGCGCCAGCAGCTCTGGGCCCCTTGGGACTAATGAAAAACTGTTTTTT. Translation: CASSSGPLGTNEKLFF.

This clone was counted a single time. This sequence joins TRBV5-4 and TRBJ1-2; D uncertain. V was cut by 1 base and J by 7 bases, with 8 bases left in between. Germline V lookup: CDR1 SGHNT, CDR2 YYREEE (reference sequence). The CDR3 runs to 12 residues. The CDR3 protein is CASSLYTGGYTF. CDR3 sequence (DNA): TGTGCCAGCAGCTTGTACACCGGTGGCTACACCTTC.

CDR3 protein: CASSLARTAQETQYF. The DNA of the CDR3 is TGTGCCAGCAGCTTAGCAAGGACGGCCCAAGAGACCCAGTACTTC. V gene TRBV7-8 combines with J gene TRBJ2-5; no definite D call. The CDR3 runs 15 residues. Germline CDR1 SGHVS, CDR2 FQNEAQ. V lost 0 bases and J 1 base, leaving 9 bases between the germline ends.

CDR3 residues: CAWSPRSPDTQYF. The CDR3 DNA reads as TGTGCCTGGAGTCCCCGATCCCCAGATACGCAGTATTTT. The chain combines TRBV30 with TRBJ2-3; D not resolved. The germline V gene encodes CDR1 GTSNPN and CDR2 SVGIG (reference sequence). V dropped 2 bases and J dropped 4 bases, with 10 bases sitting between them. The CDR3 consists of 13 residues.

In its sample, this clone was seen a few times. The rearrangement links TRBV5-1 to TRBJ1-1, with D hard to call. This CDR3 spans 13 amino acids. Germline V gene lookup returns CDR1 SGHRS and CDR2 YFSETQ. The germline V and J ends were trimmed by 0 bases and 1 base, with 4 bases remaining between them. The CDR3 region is CASSLEPNTEAFF. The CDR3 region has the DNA TGCGCCAGCAGCTTGGAGCCGAACACTGAAGCTTTCTTT.

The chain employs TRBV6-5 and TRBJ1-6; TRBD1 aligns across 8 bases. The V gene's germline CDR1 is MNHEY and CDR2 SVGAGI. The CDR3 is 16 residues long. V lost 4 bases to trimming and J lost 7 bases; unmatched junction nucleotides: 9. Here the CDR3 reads CASSFRTGSRNSPLHF. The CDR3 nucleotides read TGTGCCAGCAGTTTTCGGACAGGGAGTCGGAATTCACCCCTCCACTTT.

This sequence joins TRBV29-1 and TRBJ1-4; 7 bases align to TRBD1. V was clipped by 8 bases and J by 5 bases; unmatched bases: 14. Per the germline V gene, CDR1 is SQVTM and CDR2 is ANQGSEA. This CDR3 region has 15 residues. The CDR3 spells CSTTPSAGGNEKLFF. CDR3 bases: TGCAGCACGACTCCGTCGGCAGGGGGGAATGAAAAACTGTTTTTT.